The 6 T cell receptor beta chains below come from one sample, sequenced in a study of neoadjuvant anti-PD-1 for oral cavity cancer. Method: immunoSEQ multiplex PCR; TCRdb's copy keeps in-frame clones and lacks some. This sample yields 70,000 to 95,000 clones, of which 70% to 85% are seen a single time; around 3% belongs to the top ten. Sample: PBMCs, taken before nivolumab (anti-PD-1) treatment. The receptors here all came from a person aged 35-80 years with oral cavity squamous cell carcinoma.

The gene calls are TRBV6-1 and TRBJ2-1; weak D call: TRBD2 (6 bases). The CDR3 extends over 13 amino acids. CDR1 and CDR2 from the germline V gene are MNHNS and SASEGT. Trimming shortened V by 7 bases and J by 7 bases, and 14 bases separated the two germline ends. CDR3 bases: TGTGCCAGCAAAGGTGGGGGGTGGAATGAGCAGTTCTTC. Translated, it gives CASKGGGWNEQFF.

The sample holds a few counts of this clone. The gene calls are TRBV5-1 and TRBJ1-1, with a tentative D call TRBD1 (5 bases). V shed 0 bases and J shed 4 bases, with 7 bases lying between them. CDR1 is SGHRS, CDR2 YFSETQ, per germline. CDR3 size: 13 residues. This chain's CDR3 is CASSLAGATEAFF. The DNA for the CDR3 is TGCGCCAGCAGCTTGGCCGGGGCCACTGAAGCTTTCTTT.

CDR3 residues: CASSAQGGGNQPQHF. The CDR3 region has the DNA TGTGCCAGCAGTGCCCAAGGTGGAGGCAATCAGCCCCAGCATTTT. The chain links TRBV6-1 to TRBJ1-5; D gene ambiguous. Deletions cut 4 bases from V and 2 bases from J, with 12 bases between. CDR1 is MNHNS, CDR2 SASEGT, per germline. This CDR3 is built from 15 residues.

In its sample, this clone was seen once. CDR3 residues: CASSPGRVEKLFF. DNA of the CDR3: TGTGCCAGCAGCCCAGGACGAGTGGAAAAACTGTTTTTT. The rearrangement links TRBV7-2 to TRBJ1-4, with no clear D. Germline V gene data show CDR1 as SGHTA and CDR2 as FQGNSA. Trimming left V 5 bases short and J 8 bases short, with 12 bases between. This CDR3 comprises 13 residues. The variable domain in full, with the rest retrieved from reference TRBV7-2 and TRBJ1-4, is GAGVSQSPSNKVTEKGKDVELRCDPISGHTALYWYRQSLGQGLEFLIYFQGNSAPDKSGLPSDRFSAERTGGSVSTLTIQRTQQEDSAVYLCASSPGRVEKLFFGSGTQLSVL.

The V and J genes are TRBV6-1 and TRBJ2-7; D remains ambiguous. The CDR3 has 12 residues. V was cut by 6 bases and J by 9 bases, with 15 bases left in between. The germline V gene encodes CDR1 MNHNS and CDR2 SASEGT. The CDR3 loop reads CASRHGPERQYF. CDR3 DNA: TGTGCCAGCAGACACGGACCGGAGAGGCAGTACTTC.

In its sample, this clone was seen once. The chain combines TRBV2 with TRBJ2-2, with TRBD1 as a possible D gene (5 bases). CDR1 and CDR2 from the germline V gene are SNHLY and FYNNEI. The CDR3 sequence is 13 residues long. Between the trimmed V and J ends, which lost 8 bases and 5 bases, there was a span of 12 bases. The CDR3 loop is CASHPGNTGELFF. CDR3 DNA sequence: TGTGCCAGCCACCCAGGGAATACCGGGGAGCTGTTTTTT.